The sequence of this T cell receptor (beta chain) was determined in a study of monozygotic twins with inflammatory bowel disease. Findings of the study overall: The authors could not tell different T cell subtypes apart. Patient repertoire variability may have increased through differing immunosuppressive treatments.

cDNA synthesis was performed in eight separate reactions for each sample. Two nested PCRs, of 16 and 9 cycles, processed TCRalpha and TCRbeta cDNA. Each CDR3 protein gets one entry in TCRdb, which reprocessed the 5' RACE reads and gives no DNA. Its listing shows 200,000 to 250,000 distinct CDR3 sequences. Comments on this clonotype: Antigen: not known.

Germline lookup yields CDR1 SEHNR and CDR2 FQNEAQ (reference sequence). CDR3 length equals 15 residues. V and J are TRBV7-9 and TRBJ2-2; the TCRdb D gene call, TRBD1, has no DNA to confirm it. The TCR originated in a human donor with ulcerative colitis or Crohn's disease, or a healthy co-twin of an affected twin (not recorded which). The sequencing sample was made of blood. The CDR3 region is CASSLTGVGTGELFF.